One T cell receptor (beta chain) is described in this entry. Its antigen is unidentified. Sorting of unstimulated PBMCs yielded separate CD3+CD4+ and CD3+CD8+ fractions. The sample comes from a study of T cell clones after liver transplantation. General study results and limits: Post-transplant time points were not standardized, so conclusions are preliminary. Migration into the graft, not deletion, may explain lost graft donor-reactive T cells.

The method was immunoSEQ multiplex PCR; TCRdb's version includes in-frame clones alone and lacks a portion of them. The data show roughly 72,000 clones, around four fifths seen once. The V gene's germline CDR1 is ENHRY and CDR2 SYGVKD. CDR3 length: 15 amino acids. Trimming stripped 0 bases from V and 4 bases from J, with 11 bases between. This TCR was recovered from a human patient who received a liver transplant. Some T cells may originate from the graft donor. Sequenced here: CD4+ T cells from blood, sampled less than 50 months after liver transplant. The rearrangement uses TRBV10-3 and TRBJ2-3; the D is unclear. This CDR3 is CAISESGSGADTQYF. DNA of the CDR3: TGTGCCATCAGTGAGTCGGGTAGTGGGGCAGATACGCAGTATTTT.